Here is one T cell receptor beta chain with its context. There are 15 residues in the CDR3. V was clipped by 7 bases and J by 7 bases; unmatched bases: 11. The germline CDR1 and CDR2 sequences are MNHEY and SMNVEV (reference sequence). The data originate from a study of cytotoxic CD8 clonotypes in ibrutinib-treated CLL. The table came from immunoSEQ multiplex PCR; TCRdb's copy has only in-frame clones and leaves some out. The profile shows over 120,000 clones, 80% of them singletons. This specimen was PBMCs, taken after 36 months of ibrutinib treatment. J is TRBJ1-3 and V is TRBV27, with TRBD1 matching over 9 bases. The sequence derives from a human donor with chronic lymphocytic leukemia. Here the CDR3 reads CASKRGGDRVNTIYF. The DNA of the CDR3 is TGTGCCAGCAAGAGGGGGGGGGACAGGGTCAACACCATATATTTT.